The clone carrying this T cell receptor beta chain was recorded many times. What it binds is not known. This record comes from a study of Graves' ophthalmopathy and Graves' hyperthyroidism. The study excluded patients with other autoimmune diseases, uncontrolled infections, pregnancy or lactation. Clinicians made diagnoses from clinical symptoms, serum thyroxine, TRAb, thyroid ultrasound and orbital computed tomography. The starting material, more than 8.5 ml of fresh peripheral blood, provided the PBMCs. The sequenced template was RNA, covering the TCR beta CDR3 region. Second-round multiplex PCR came after a first-round RT-PCR that employed HTBI primers. TCRdb re-derived calls from the multiplex PCR reads in MiXCR, one entry per CDR3 protein. Among some 410,000 distinct CDR3 sequences listed, under 25% were seen once. Germline V lookup: CDR1 MNHEY, CDR2 SVGEGT. CDR3 length equals 11 residues. Trimming left V 3 bases short and J 5 bases short, with 4 bases between.

The study's findings and limits: Forecasting of ophthalmopathy progression by the model achieved around 71% sensitivity and approximately 72% specificity.

Specimen: peripheral blood. The sequence was collected from a woman between 18 and 29 years old with stable Graves' hyperthyroidism. The J gene is TRBJ2-5, the V gene TRBV6-2 or TRBV6-3; D unresolved. CDR3 loop: CASSYKETQYF. The CDR3 region has the DNA TGTGCCAGCAGTTATAAGGAGACCCAGTACTTC.